Listed below are T cell receptor beta chains from one sample, sequenced in a study of T cells in Graves' hyperthyroidism and ophthalmopathy. TCRdb reanalysed the multiplex PCR reads using MiXCR and keeps one entry per CDR3 protein. The sample has 600,000 to 700,000 distinct CDR3 sequences, approximately 14% seen once. The sample taken for sequencing was blood. The receptors were gathered from a woman aged 40 to 55 with Graves' ophthalmopathy. Each CDR3 is given with its conserved first and last residue. A D gene is named only where the DNA matches it firmly. Clone size appears in some rows only: once, few, many, or a class for an expanded clone.

v_call,j_call,d_call,clone_size,cdr3_aa,cdr3_nt
TRBV6-2/TRBV6-3,TRBJ2-4,-,-,CASTPSGSAKNIQYF,TGTGCCAGCACCCCTTCAGGGAGCGCCAAAAACATTCAGTACTTC
TRBV4-3,TRBJ1-2,TRBD1,many,CASSQVRGQSRDYGYTF,TGCGCCAGCAGCCAAGTTAGGGGACAGTCGAGAGACTATGGCTACACCTTC
TRBV20-1,TRBJ2-5,TRBD2,many,CSARDLRLAGRGVQETQYF,TGCAGTGCTAGAGATCTTAGGCTAGCGGGACGGGGGGTCCAAGAGACCCAGTACTTC
TRBV6-1,TRBJ2-7,TRBD1,many,CASTPGQGVSYEQYF,TGTGCCAGCACCCCAGGACAGGGGGTCTCCTACGAGCAGTACTTC
TRBV13,TRBJ1-6,TRBD1,-,CASSHRQGVSPLHF,TGTGCCAGCAGCCACCGACAGGGGGTTTCACCCCTCCACTTT
TRBV10-3,TRBJ1-2,-,-,CAISGTRDGYTF,TGTGCCATCAGTGGTACAAGAGATGGCTACACCTTC
TRBV27,TRBJ2-7,-,many,CASSHQTGYEQYF,TGTGCCAGCAGTCATCAGACAGGCTACGAGCAGTACTTC
TRBV27,TRBJ2-5,-,many,CASRGTAKETQYF,TGTGCCAGCAGGGGGACGGCCAAAGAGACCCAGTACTTC
TRBV12-3/TRBV12-4,TRBJ2-2,-,many,CASRALVSGELFF,TGTGCCAGCAGGGCGCTGGTATCCGGGGAGCTGTTTTTT
TRBV12-3/TRBV12-4,TRBJ2-7,-,many,CASSFSVSYEQYF,TGTGCCAGCAGTTTTTCGGTATCCTACGAGCAGTACTTC
TRBV6-2/TRBV6-3,TRBJ1-1,TRBD1,-,CASSRQGAMNTEAFF,TGTGCCAGCAGTCGACAGGGGGCCATGAACACTGAAGCTTTCTTT
TRBV18,TRBJ2-5,TRBD1,few,CASSQGTALRETQYF,TGTGCCAGCTCGCAGGGGACAGCTCTACGGGAGACCCAGTACTTC
TRBV6-1,TRBJ2-7,TRBD1,many,CASRPTGTGAYEQYF,TGTGCCAGCAGGCCCACCGGGACAGGGGCCTACGAGCAGTACTTC
TRBV7-6,TRBJ1-6,-,many,CASSLVVGDPGSPLHF,TGTGCCAGCAGCTTAGTGGTGGGGGACCCTGGATCACCCCTCCACTTT
TRBV6-1,TRBJ2-7,TRBD1,many,CASSTLGQGGYEQYF,TGTGCCAGCAGCACCTTGGGACAGGGAGGCTACGAGCAGTACTTC
TRBV6-2/TRBV6-3,TRBJ2-7,-,-,CASNLARYTEQYF,TGTGCCAGCAACCTAGCGAGGTATACCGAGCAGTACTTC
TRBV6-2/TRBV6-3,TRBJ1-5,TRBD1,many,CASTVTGSGAQPQHF,TGTGCCAGCACCGTGACAGGGAGTGGAGCGCAGCCCCAGCATTTT
TRBV4-1,TRBJ2-5,TRBD2,many,CASSQGPSGVKIRGETQYF,TGCGCCAGCAGCCAAGGCCCTAGCGGAGTTAAAATACGGGGAGAGACCCAGTACTTC
TRBV15,TRBJ2-5,TRBD2,many,CATSRGLAGGMETQYF,TGTGCCACCAGCAGGGGGCTAGCGGGAGGTATGGAGACCCAGTACTTC
TRBV6-1,TRBJ2-7,TRBD2,-,CASSPSRGSLYEQYF,TGTGCCAGCAGTCCCTCTCGCGGGAGCCTCTACGAGCAGTACTTC
TRBV24-1,TRBJ1-2,TRBD1,many,CATSDPDRGDGYGYTF,TGTGCCACCAGTGACCCGGACAGGGGAGATGGCTATGGCTACACCTTC
TRBV6-1,TRBJ2-7,TRBD1,many,CATRTGGPYEQYF,TGTGCCACCAGGACAGGGGGCCCCTACGAGCAGTACTTC
TRBV15,TRBJ1-5,-,many,CATSSGRNQPQHF,TGTGCCACCAGTTCTGGGCGCAATCAGCCCCAGCATTTT
TRBV10-3,TRBJ2-7,TRBD2,many,CAISDLTSGRGGSYEQYF,TGTGCCATCAGCGATCTTACTAGCGGGAGAGGGGGCTCCTACGAGCAGTACTTC
TRBV5-1,TRBJ2-7,-,many,CASSLGGSSPAYEQYF,TGCGCCAGCAGCTTGGGTGGATCCTCACCGGCCTACGAGCAGTACTTC
TRBV2,TRBJ2-6,-,many,CASYRFSGANVLTF,TGTGCCAGTTATCGATTTTCTGGGGCCAACGTCCTGACTTTC
TRBV6-1,TRBJ1-1,TRBD1,once,CASTNDRGGTEAFF,TGTGCCAGCACCAACGACAGGGGAGGCACTGAAGCTTTCTTT
TRBV29-1,TRBJ1-5,-,many,CSVGGGSQPQHF,TGCAGCGTTGGGGGGGGTTCGCAGCCCCAGCATTTT
TRBV10-3,TRBJ2-7,TRBD2,few,CAISETSGYEQYF,TGTGCCATCAGTGAGACTAGCGGCTACGAGCAGTACTTC
TRBV30,TRBJ1-1,-,-,CAWARRNEAFF,TGTGCCTGGGCCCGTCGGAATGAAGCTTTCTTT
TRBV6-1,TRBJ1-2,-,many,CASSEVRGGGYTF,TGTGCCAGCAGTGAAGTGAGGGGGGGCGGCTACACCTTC
TRBV4-1,TRBJ2-1,TRBD1,few,CASSRGRQGARNEQFF,TGCGCCAGCAGCCGGGGGAGGCAGGGGGCGAGGAATGAGCAGTTCTTC
TRBV20-1,TRBJ2-5,-,many,CSARPDSPGETQYF,TGCAGTGCGCGACCGGACAGCCCGGGGGAGACCCAGTACTTC
TRBV10-2,TRBJ1-5,-,many,CASRINQPQHF,TGCGCCAGCAGGATAAATCAGCCCCAGCATTTT
TRBV28,TRBJ2-2,-,many,CASSFSGRRTGELFF,TGTGCCAGCAGTTTTAGTGGGAGGAGAACCGGGGAGCTGTTTTTT
TRBV7-8,TRBJ2-5,TRBD2,many,CASSLNYKSGSEETQYF,TGTGCCAGCAGCTTAAATTATAAAAGCGGGAGTGAGGAGACCCAGTACTTC
TRBV20-1,TRBJ1-1,-,many,CSAINTEAFF,TGCAGTGCCATTAACACTGAAGCTTTCTTT
TRBV20-1,TRBJ1-1,TRBD1,many,CSAKTGGGYTEAFF,TGCAGTGCTAAGACAGGGGGCGGGTACACTGAAGCTTTCTTT
TRBV6-2/TRBV6-3,TRBJ1-1,-,many,CASSYSLTGNTEAFF,TGTGCCAGCAGTTACTCACTGACAGGGAACACTGAAGCTTTCTTT
TRBV12-3/TRBV12-4,TRBJ2-7,TRBD1,-,CASCLGQGAYEQYF,TGTGCCAGCTGCCTGGGACAGGGCGCCTACGAGCAGTACTTC
TRBV6-1,TRBJ2-7,TRBD2,many,CASSQLAGDSYEQYF,TGTGCCAGCAGTCAACTAGCGGGAGACTCCTACGAGCAGTACTTC
TRBV11-2,TRBJ2-7,TRBD2,many,CASSLGPSGHPINYEQYF,TGTGCCAGCAGCTTAGGTCCTAGCGGCCATCCCATTAACTACGAGCAGTACTTC
TRBV27,TRBJ2-2,TRBD2,-,CASKGLAGAGELFF,TGTGCCAGCAAGGGACTAGCGGGGGCCGGGGAGCTGTTTTTT
TRBV11-2,TRBJ1-5,-,-,CASSLMGHLSNQPQHF,TGTGCCAGCAGCTTAATGGGACACCTTAGCAATCAGCCCCAGCATTTT
TRBV2,TRBJ2-2,TRBD1,-,CASSEGRGLGNTGELFF,TGTGCCAGCAGTGAAGGCAGGGGGCTAGGGAACACCGGGGAGCTGTTTTTT